Included here is one T cell receptor (beta chain) sequence, with context. No antigen is known for it. Profiling of TCR beta VDJ combinations and CDR3 sequences used genomic DNA as template. MiXCR was run by TCRdb on the reads, yielding one entry per CDR3 protein. The table shows some 70,000 distinct CDR3 sequences, with 45% to 60% occurring only once. This entry comes from a study of CD8+CD57+ T cells in acquired aplastic anemia. Study at large: DNA per sorted CD4+ or CD8+ sample ranged about 0.19 to 30 ug, averaging roughly 3.3 ug. Read counts for CD4+ cells (from healthy donors) averaged roughly 10 million.

Study observations and caveats: About 30 shared CD8+ CDR3s appeared highly expressed within patients' immunodominant clones.

The sequence came from a human donor in good health, serving as a control. The sample comprised sorted CD4+, CD8+, or CD8+CD57+ T cells (not recorded which) from PBMCs.

The CDR3 spells CASSPEPTASYEQYF. In DNA form, the CDR3 reads TGTGCCAGTAGTCCCGAACCAACCGCCTCCTACGAGCAGTACTTC. The chain combines TRBV19 with TRBJ2-7; the D is unclear. CDR1 and CDR2 from the germline V gene are LNHDA and SQIVND (reference sequence). Trimming shortened V by 5 bases and J by 0 bases, and 14 bases separated the two germline ends. CDR3 length: 15 residues. The variable domain in full, completed from reference TRBV19 and TRBJ2-7, reads DGGITQSPKYLFRKEGQNVTLSCEQNLNHDAMYWYRQDPGQGLRLIYYSQIVNDFQKGDIAEGYSVSREKKESFPLTVTSAQKNPTAFYLCASSPEPTASYEQYFGPGTRLTVT.